The rows below give T cell receptor beta chains drawn from one sample of a study of CD8 T cells in ankylosing spondylitis. One entry per CDR3 protein results from TCRdb running MiXCR on the 5' RACE reads. The data contain about 700,000 distinct CDR3 sequences, roughly 20% of them singletons. Material for sequencing was blood, either unsorted or a sorted T cell fraction (not recorded which). Source of these receptors: a male donor with ankylosing spondylitis. The conserved cysteine and the conserved F or W are not part of the CDR3 here.

V gene: TRBV13; J gene: TRBJ2-1; CDR3 protein: ASSPDRGYRNEQF
V gene: TRBV4-1; J gene: TRBJ1-6; CDR3 protein: ASSNWRERRDSPLH
V gene: TRBV6-5; J gene: TRBJ1-2; CDR3 protein: ASSYAGQYPSNYGYT
V gene: TRBV12-3/TRBV12-4; J gene: TRBJ1-3; CDR3 protein: ASSHLSGGGNTIY
V gene: TRBV6-2/TRBV6-3; J gene: TRBJ2-2; CDR3 protein: ASSHRGNTGELF
V gene: TRBV20-1; J gene: TRBJ1-2; CDR3 protein: SARDRGDGYT
V gene: TRBV5-1; J gene: TRBJ2-3; CDR3 protein: ASSSASGPYTDTQY
V gene: TRBV4-3; J gene: TRBJ2-7; CDR3 protein: ASSQQTSRDEQY
V gene: TRBV29-1; J gene: TRBJ2-2; CDR3 protein: STLTVNTGELF
V gene: TRBV4-2; J gene: TRBJ2-3; CDR3 protein: ASVGGNTDTQY
V gene: TRBV7-8; J gene: TRBJ1-5; CDR3 protein: ASSHPGGVQPQH
V gene: TRBV10-3; J gene: TRBJ2-7; CDR3 protein: AISESSGEQY
V gene: TRBV2; J gene: TRBJ2-7; CDR3 protein: ASSAGTGAPYEQY
V gene: TRBV6-2/TRBV6-3; J gene: TRBJ2-2; CDR3 protein: ASRLLPPPLTGELF
V gene: TRBV3-1; J gene: TRBJ1-5; CDR3 protein: ASSLDRDSQPQH
V gene: TRBV27; J gene: TRBJ2-7; CDR3 protein: ASSLDSGGTYEQY
V gene: TRBV6-1; J gene: TRBJ1-5; CDR3 protein: ASSEGSVPNQPQH
V gene: TRBV7-8; J gene: TRBJ2-1; CDR3 protein: ASSSRGGSGANEQF
V gene: TRBV27; J gene: TRBJ1-1; CDR3 protein: ASSLSVRDTEAF
V gene: TRBV5-1; J gene: TRBJ2-3; CDR3 protein: ASSSTRAGGPDTQY
V gene: TRBV20-1; J gene: TRBJ2-3; CDR3 protein: SASRLAGGGTQY
V gene: TRBV7-8; J gene: TRBJ2-2; CDR3 protein: ASSSLTSGRAVVGELF
V gene: TRBV7-9; J gene: TRBJ2-2; CDR3 protein: ASSLKSGELF